This TCR beta chain came from a study of shared clonotypes between healthy human individuals. Study-level information: In total, the donors were a couple of women and a few men aged 18 to 49. Findings and limits, study-wide: Non-shared clonotypes showed lower generation probabilities than clonotypes common to all four donors.

CDR1 and CDR2 (germline): MNHNY, SVGAGI (reference sequence). Trimming at V came to 8 bases and at J to 2 bases, leaving 2 bases not matched to a gene. CDR3 length: 12 amino acids. The data were produced by immunoSEQ multiplex PCR, yet TCRdb's version contains in-frame clones alone and is incomplete. Counted here are 2 million to 2.5 million clones, around 90% occurring once; the ten biggest clones make up approximately 0.41%. The study drew its donors from healthy HIV-negative adults without recent acute infections or vaccinations. CD45RA-negative memory and CD45RA+ naive subsets were split from the CD4+ cells. As regards this clone: Antigen: not known.

This TCR derives from a man aged 18 to 29 in good health. Some clones in this sample may be carry-over from other donors' samples. Sequenced: naive CD4+ T cells from PBMCs. Subset reported: CD45RA+ positively selected. V gene TRBV6-6 combines with J gene TRBJ2-5; 7 bases fit TRBD2. The CDR3 here is CASGRAQETQYF. CDR3 sequence (DNA): TGTGCCAGCGGGAGGGCTCAAGAGACCCAGTACTTC.